This T cell receptor beta chain is from a study of blood T cell repertoires in COVID-19. On the study more broadly: Sample material is recorded as cDNA or gDNA derived from T cells, B-cell-depleted T cells, or PBMCs.

Participants spanned ages about 18 to 95 years and resided in about two dozen US areas. Each participant's cohort was designated according to participant-reported clinical history. Produced via immunoSEQ multiplex PCR; TCRdb's table is partial and in-frame only. Of approximately 260,000 clones in the sample, about 86% were seen once. V was pared by 6 bases and J by 8 bases, with 8 bases of the junction left unmatched. The CDR3 loop spans 14 amino acids. From germline, CDR1 is LNHDA and CDR2 SQIVND (reference sequence). This rearrangement joins TRBV19 to TRBJ2-1; 9 bases fit TRBD1. This receptor was taken from a man aged 30 to 39 with acute COVID-19. The sequenced material came from PBMCs or T cells enriched from blood (not recorded which). CDR3 nucleotides: TGTGCCAGTAGGGTCGGACAGGGGAGGGATGAGCAGTTCTTC. Translated: CASRVGQGRDEQFF.